One and the same sample provided the 31 T cell receptor beta chains below, sequenced in a study of shared clonotypes between healthy human individuals. Using immunoSEQ multiplex PCR, the repertoire was profiled, and TCRdb retains in-frame clones only, with some absent. Among just over 2,000,000 clones listed, 85% to 95% were seen once. The naive CD8 fraction comprised CD45RO-negative cells positively selected for CCR7 and excluded terminally differentiated effector memory CD45RA+ cells. The source material was naive CD8+ T cells sorted from blood. All receptors derive from a man aged 18 to 29 in good health.

This sequence joins TRBV7-2 and TRBJ2-1; the match to TRBD2 covers 7 bases. This CDR3 contains 15 residues. Germline CDR1 and CDR2: SGHTA and FQGNSA. V trimming: 5 bases; J trimming: 7 bases; junction bases outside the gene matches: 11. The CDR3 nucleotides are TGTGCCAGCAGCCACGCTAGCGGAGGTGGGAATGAGCAGTTCTTC. This encodes CASSHASGGGNEQFF. The variable domain in full, completed from reference TRBV7-2 and TRBJ2-1, reads GAGVSQSPSNKVTEKGKDVELRCDPISGHTALYWYRQSLGQGLEFLIYFQGNSAPDKSGLPSDRFSAERTGGSVSTLTIQRTQQEDSAVYLCASSHASGGGNEQFFGPGTRLTVL.

The rearrangement links TRBV13 to TRBJ2-7, with a possible D match to TRBD2 (6 bases). V lost 4 bases and J 6 bases, leaving 16 bases between the germline ends. CDR1 and CDR2 from the germline V gene are PRHDT and FYEKMQ (reference sequence). This CDR3 comprises 14 residues. The CDR3 loop is CASSSGTRVGEQYF. In nucleotides, the CDR3 is TGTGCCAGCAGCTCCGGGACTCGGGTCGGCGAGCAGTACTTC.

V gene TRBV11-2 combines with J gene TRBJ2-7; 8 bases are a match to TRBD1. Looked up from germline, CDR1 is SGHAT and CDR2 is FQNNGV. The trim removed 0 bases at V and 2 bases at J, leaving 3 bases unmatched. The CDR3 is made up of 15 amino acids. Here the CDR3 DNA reads TGTGCCAGCAGCTTAGAACAGGGGGTTACCTACGAGCAGTACTTC. It translates to CASSLEQGVTYEQYF.

The J gene is TRBJ1-1, the V gene TRBV5-1, with TRBD1 matching 10 bases. With 4 bases clipped from V and 3 bases from J, the junction kept 6 bases outside the gene matches. Looked up from germline, CDR1 is SGHRS and CDR2 is YFSETQ. This CDR3 contains 15 residues. The CDR3 reads CASSPWTGGDTEAFF. The CDR3 DNA reads as TGCGCCAGCAGCCCTTGGACAGGGGGGGACACTGAAGCTTTCTTT. The whole variable domain, remainder taken from reference TRBV5-1 and TRBJ1-1, is KAGVTQTPRYLIKTRGQQVTLSCSPISGHRSVSWYQQTPGQGLQFLFEYFSETQRNKGNFPGRFSGRQFSNSRSEMNVSTLELGDSALYLCASSPWTGGDTEAFFGQGTRLTVV.

The chain links TRBV4-2 to TRBJ2-7, with 10 bases aligning to TRBD2. This CDR3 is built from 16 residues. With 0 bases clipped from V and 3 bases from J, the junction kept 5 bases outside the gene matches. Germline V gives CDR1 LGHNA, CDR2 YNFKEQ. The CDR3 DNA reads as TGTGCCAGCAGCCAAGAAGCAGCGGGGGGGCGCTACGAGCAGTACTTC. Its protein is CASSQEAAGGRYEQYF.

The chain is built from TRBV11-3 and TRBJ2-1; tentatively, D is TRBD2 (5 bases). This CDR3 region has 15 residues. Germline assignment: CDR1 SGHNT and CDR2 YENEEA. The V gene lost 5 bases and the J gene lost 5 bases, with 16 bases spanning the gap. The CDR3 DNA reads as TGTGCCAGCAGCCCGGACTCCCCGGGCCACAATGAGCAGTTCTTC. Its protein is CASSPDSPGHNEQFF.

The genes are TRBV7-8 and TRBJ2-2; TRBD1 matches 9 bases. V trimming: 11 bases; J trimming: 3 bases; junction bases outside the gene matches: 7. This CDR3 comprises 14 residues. Germline lookup yields CDR1 SGHVS and CDR2 FQNEAQ. CDR3 amino acids: CASGTGMDTGELFF. The CDR3 nucleotides are TGTGCCTCTGGGACAGGGATGGACACCGGGGAGCTGTTTTTT.

The chain carries TRBV7-9 and TRBJ1-2; TRBD1 matches 7 bases. J lost 4 bases, V lost 5 bases, and 7 bases had no gene match. This CDR3 comprises 14 residues. Germline CDR1 is SEHNR and CDR2 is FQNEAQ (reference sequence). The CDR3 DNA reads as TGTGCCAGCAGCGCCTCCGGGACAGCCTATGGCTACACCTTC. Encoded protein: CASSASGTAYGYTF.

The chain employs TRBV4-1 and TRBJ2-1; no definite D call. Trimming removed 6 bases from V and 2 bases from J, with 8 bases in between. The CDR3 is made up of 13 amino acids. Germline V gene data show CDR1 as MGHRA and CDR2 as YSYEKL. The CDR3 is CASSSGTYNEQFF. In DNA, the CDR3 is TGCGCCAGCAGTTCCGGAACCTACAATGAGCAGTTCTTC.

As for this clone: Other nucleotide sequences from this sample produce the same CDR3. The rearrangement uses TRBV4-1 and TRBJ2-3; D is uncertain. In germline, CDR1 is MGHRA, CDR2 YSYEKL. The CDR3 totals 14 residues. The V gene lost 0 bases and the J gene lost 2 bases, with 6 bases spanning the gap. The CDR3 here is CASSQDSNTDTQYF. CDR3 bases: TGCGCCAGCAGCCAAGACAGTAACACAGATACGCAGTATTTT.

V and J are TRBV10-2 and TRBJ2-7; 7 nucleotides agree with TRBD1. Trimming at V came to 6 bases and at J to 3 bases, leaving 5 bases not matched to a gene. This CDR3 is built from 13 residues. Germline-derived CDR1 and CDR2 are WSHSY and SAAADI. CDR3 DNA: TGCGCCAGCAGCCTACAGGGGAACTACGAGCAGTACTTC. It is translated as CASSLQGNYEQYF.

The V call is TRBV6-5, the J call TRBJ1-5; unclear D gene. Germline V gene lookup returns CDR1 MNHEY and CDR2 SVGAGI. The V end lost 5 bases, the J end lost 9 bases, and 8 bases lay between the germline ends. The CDR3 is 11 amino acids. CDR3 sequence (DNA): TGTGCCAGCAGTGACACCAGGCCCCAGCATTTT. It yields the protein CASSDTRPQHF.

This chain links TRBV28 with TRBJ2-5; the D gene is possibly TRBD1 (6 bases). CDR1 is MDHEN and CDR2 is SYDVKM in the germline V gene. V gave up 6 bases and J gave up 1 base, with 9 bases separating them. The CDR3 loop spans 13 amino acids. For the CDR3, the DNA is TGTGCCAGCAGCCCAGGGGTCCAAGAGACCCAGTACTTC. Translation: CASSPGVQETQYF.

The J gene is TRBJ2-2, the V gene TRBV4-1; D unresolved. CDR3 length: 13 residues. V was trimmed by 4 bases and J by 8 bases, leaving 11 bases between them. The germline CDR1 and CDR2 sequences are MGHRA and YSYEKL. DNA for the CDR3: TGCGCCAGCAGCCTCCTAATACAGGGGGAGCTGTTTTTT. This gives the protein CASSLLIQGELFF.

The genes are TRBV7-8 and TRBJ2-5, with 13 bases that match TRBD2. Germline CDR1 SGHVS, CDR2 FQNEAQ. The V gene end was trimmed by 5 bases and the J gene end by 0 bases; junction bases not matched to a gene: 6. The CDR3 loop spans 17 amino acids. Here the CDR3 reads CASSQGLAGVNQETQYF. For the CDR3, the DNA is TGTGCCAGCAGCCAAGGACTAGCGGGAGTCAACCAAGAGACCCAGTACTTC.

This clone was found once. The rearrangement links TRBV21-1 to TRBJ1-5. TRBV21-1 constitutes a pseudogene. The CDR3 is 17 residues long. CDR3 sequence reads: CASSSHREYNSNQPQHF. CDR3 nucleotides: TGTGCCAGCAGCTCCCACCGGGAATATAATAGCAATCAGCCCCAGCATTTT.

The rearrangement uses TRBV27 and TRBJ2-7; D gene ambiguous. This CDR3 has 16 residues. Per germline, CDR1 MNHEY and CDR2 SMNVEV (reference sequence). Trimming stripped 5 bases from V and 2 bases from J, with 19 bases between. CDR3 sequence (DNA): TGTGCCAGCAGTCTCTCTAAGGGAACGGCCACCTACGAGCAGTACTTC. Translation: CASSLSKGTATYEQYF.

The chain has TRBV11-2 and TRBJ2-1; TRBD2 agrees at 8 bases. This CDR3 comprises 14 residues. Germline CDR1 reads SGHAT; CDR2 reads FQNNGV. V was clipped by 0 bases and J by 9 bases; unmatched bases: 4. The CDR3 DNA reads TGTGCCAGCAGCTTAGAAGGACTAGCCCCTGAGCAGTTCTTC. Its protein is CASSLEGLAPEQFF.

This chain uses TRBV5-1 with TRBJ2-7; TRBD2 matches at 12 bases. After removal of 1 base from V and 2 bases from J, the junction contained 4 bases not matched to a gene. Per the germline V gene, CDR1 is SGHRS and CDR2 is YFSETQ. This CDR3 is built from 16 residues. The DNA for the CDR3 is TGCGCCAGCAGCTTGAAGACTAGCGGGAGTCCCTACGAGCAGTACTTC. It yields the protein CASSLKTSGSPYEQYF.

The genes are TRBV6-5 and TRBJ2-7; 10 bases line up with TRBD1. The CDR3 consists of 16 residues. The ends lost 3 bases at V and 6 bases at J; junction bases unmatched: 11. Germline V gives CDR1 MNHEY, CDR2 SVGAGI. In nucleotides, the CDR3 is TGTGCCAGCAGTTATTCAACCTCCGGGACAGGGGCCGAGCAGTACTTC. It specifies CASSYSTSGTGAEQYF.

The CDR3, as DNA: TGTGCCAGCACCTCGACTGGCTCCTACGAGCAGTACTTC. Its protein product is CASTSTGSYEQYF. This chain links TRBV28 with TRBJ2-7; D remains unclear. This CDR3 has 13 amino acids. Per germline, CDR1 MDHEN and CDR2 SYDVKM. The ends were cut back, 7 bases at V and 0 bases at J, with 10 bases in the middle. The variable domain in full, completed from reference TRBV28 and TRBJ2-7, reads DVKVTQSSRYLVKRTGEKVFLECVQDMDHENMFWYRQDPGLGLRLIYFSYDVKMKEKGDIPEGYSVSREKKERFSLILESASTNQTSMYLCASTSTGSYEQYFGPGTRLTVT.

This rearrangement joins TRBV19 to TRBJ1-6; D might be TRBD1 (5 bases). CDR1 and CDR2 from the germline V gene are LNHDA and SQIVND (reference sequence). V was clipped by 1 base and J by 7 bases, with 11 bases between them. The CDR3 loop spans 15 amino acids. The CDR3 region is CASSIGDPKNSPLHF. For the CDR3, the DNA is TGTGCCAGTAGTATAGGGGACCCAAAGAATTCACCCCTCCACTTT. The full variable domain, in which reference TRBV19 and TRBJ1-6 provide the parts outside the CDR3, is DGGITQSPKYLFRKEGQNVTLSCEQNLNHDAMYWYRQDPGQGLRLIYYSQIVNDFQKGDIAEGYSVSREKKESFPLTVTSAQKNPTAFYLCASSIGDPKNSPLHFGNGTRLTVT.

This chain joins TRBV7-2 and TRBJ2-7; D may be TRBD1 (6 bases). The V end lost 5 bases, the J end lost 0 bases, and 14 bases lay between the germline ends. The germline CDR1 and CDR2 sequences are SGHTA and FQGNSA. This CDR3 has 15 residues. Here the CDR3 reads CASSLNPDSSYEQYF. CDR3 nucleotide sequence: TGTGCCAGCAGCCTCAACCCGGACAGCTCCTACGAGCAGTACTTC.

The chain joins TRBV27 to TRBJ2-7, with 9 bases fitting TRBD1. The CDR3 is made up of 17 amino acids. Germline CDR1 is MNHEY and CDR2 is SMNVEV (reference sequence). Trimming took 6 bases from V and 2 from J; bases not matched to a gene: 14. The CDR3 sequence is CASSTSPGTGSAYEQYF. The CDR3 DNA is TGTGCCAGCAGCACATCGCCGGGGACAGGGTCCGCCTACGAGCAGTACTTC.

The V and J genes are TRBV6-5 and TRBJ1-1, with 8 bases lining up with TRBD1. CDR1 is MNHEY and CDR2 is SVGAGI in the germline V gene. This CDR3 has 15 amino acids. V gave up 2 bases and J gave up 5 bases; unmatched junction bases: 7. The CDR3 loop reads CASSYDGQGRTEAFF. The CDR3 nucleotides read TGTGCCAGCAGTTACGACGGACAGGGAAGGACTGAAGCTTTCTTT.

The rearrangement links TRBV6-1 to TRBJ1-6; D possibly corresponds to TRBD1 (5 bases). V was trimmed by 2 bases and J by 0 bases, leaving 14 bases between them. This CDR3 has 18 amino acids. Germline CDR1 and CDR2: MNHNS and SASEGT. CDR3 coding DNA: TGTGCCAGCAGTGAATGGGGCAGCCTCAGCTCCTATAATTCACCCCTCCACTTT. Residues: CASSEWGSLSSYNSPLHF.

The V call is TRBV7-6, the J call TRBJ2-7, with D maybe TRBD1 (6 bases). Trimming removed 2 bases at V and 7 bases at J, with 18 bases between. The CDR3 runs to 15 residues. Germline CDR1 is SGHVS and CDR2 is FNYEAQ. The CDR3 coding sequence is TGTGCCAGCAGCTTAACGACAGGAACCACAGAGGAGCAGTACTTC. This gives the protein CASSLTTGTTEEQYF.

This clone was seen only once. The gene calls are TRBV7-8 and TRBJ2-7; TRBD2 matches at 12 bases. Germline V lookup: CDR1 SGHVS, CDR2 FQNEAQ. The ends lost 5 bases at V and 0 bases at J; junction bases unmatched: 5. The length of the CDR3 is 16 residues. The chain's CDR3 is CASSHGLAGNSYEQYF. CDR3 sequence (DNA): TGTGCCAGCAGCCACGGACTAGCGGGAAACTCCTACGAGCAGTACTTC.

This chain uses TRBV7-9 with TRBJ1-4, with no clear D. This CDR3 has 13 residues. The germline V and J ends were trimmed by 5 bases and 6 bases, with 10 bases remaining between them. Looked up from germline, CDR1 is SEHNR and CDR2 is FQNEAQ (reference sequence). CDR3 amino acids: CASSPSGDEKLFF. CDR3 in DNA: TGTGCCAGCAGCCCCAGCGGCGATGAAAAACTGTTTTTT.

The genes are TRBV9 and TRBJ2-5, with a tentative D call TRBD2 (5 bases). The CDR3 contains 14 residues. V was shortened by 4 bases and J by 3 bases, with 13 bases between the two germline ends. In germline, CDR1 is SGDLS, CDR2 YYNGEE. For the CDR3, the DNA is TGTGCCAGCAGCTCGAGCGGTAGGGAAGAGACCCAGTACTTC. Protein sequence: CASSSSGREETQYF.

The chain employs TRBV4-1 and TRBJ2-7; 8 bases agree with TRBD2. The CDR3 spans 15 residues. Germline CDR1 reads MGHRA; CDR2 reads YSYEKL. Trimming removed 5 bases from V and 4 bases from J; junction bases left unmatched: 10. In DNA form, the CDR3 reads TGCGCCAGCAGCTCAAGCGGGGGCGAGGTATACGAGCAGTACTTC. It translates to CASSSSGGEVYEQYF.